Listed here are 11 T cell receptor beta chains from one sample, sequenced in a study of vaccination and CD4 T cells after COVID-19 (dated by TCRdb to 2022 to 2024). This specimen's treatment or condition label, interpreted: roughly ten-day PBMC culture with coronavirus spike peptide pools or control peptides (ViraFEST assay). CD4+ T cells from unexposed donors were collected before the COVID-19 pandemic (2011-2018). For these TCRs, the target antigens are not known. Libraries were made using PCR. This sample was sequenced with an Illumina iSeq 100. At the Johns Hopkins FTIC core, DNA from the cultured CD4+ T cells underwent TCR sequencing with the Oncomine TCR Beta short-read assay. Genomic DNA was extracted from the cultured CD4+ T cells with the QIAamp micro DNA kit. TCRdb trimmed the raw reads at Q25, called clones with MiXCR and kept productive beta chains. Each record represents a unique CDR3 protein, reported with the most common genes and DNA among its rows. The sample table records 7,000 to 9,500 distinct CDR3 sequences; around two fifths of these occur just once. The ten top clones hold over 25% of the sample.

The specimen was CD4+ T cells from blood, cultured in vitro. These receptors were collected from a human donor in good health.

This clonotype has a handful of counts. This chain joins TRBV12-3 or TRBV12-4 and TRBJ2-7; no reliable D call. V dropped 3 bases and J dropped 6 bases, with 15 bases sitting between them. The CDR3 runs 14 residues. This chain's CDR3 is CASSLSSTFSEQYF. For the CDR3, the DNA is TGTGCCAGCAGTTTGTCCAGCACTTTCAGCGAGCAGTACTTC.

Only a few counts were recorded for this clonotype. V gene TRBV15 combines with J gene TRBJ1-1; the D is unclear. Germline CDR1 LNHNV, CDR2 YYDKDF (reference sequence). There are 15 residues in the CDR3. V was clipped by 1 base and J by 3 bases, with 12 bases between them. CDR3 coding DNA: TGTGCCACCAGCAGAGTATCGCAGACCTACACTGAAGCTTTCTTT. Translation gives CATSRVSQTYTEAFF.

The genes are TRBV29-1 and TRBJ2-6; 10 positions agree with TRBD1. Per germline, CDR1 SQVTM and CDR2 ANQGSEA. Losses at the gene ends were 7 bases for V and 4 bases for J; bases not matched to a gene: 7. The CDR3 has 15 amino acids. Written as DNA, the CDR3 is TGCAGCGCCTGGGACAGGGGAAGAGGGGCCAACGTCCTGACTTTC. It yields the protein CSAWDRGRGANVLTF.

V gene TRBV5-8 combines with J gene TRBJ1-1; the match to TRBD1 covers 7 bases. The V segment lost 6 bases and the J segment 1 base; nucleotides outside the gene matches: 12. This CDR3 comprises 16 residues. From germline, CDR1 is SGHTS and CDR2 YDEGEE. The CDR3 region has the DNA TGTGCCAGCAACGGACAGGCCGATTTTGGGAACACTGAAGCTTTCTTT. Translated: CASNGQADFGNTEAFF.

In its sample, this clonotype is medium-sized. V gene TRBV7-3 combines with J gene TRBJ1-1; no clear D gene. CDR3 length: 13 amino acids. Trimming pared 5 bases from V and 1 base from J, leaving 8 bases between. Germline loops: CDR1 SGHTA, CDR2 FQGTGA. CDR3 bases: TGTGCCAGCAGCATGGACCCGAACACTGAAGCTTTCTTT. This translates into CASSMDPNTEAFF.

The chain joins TRBV6-1 to TRBJ2-2, with D perhaps being TRBD1 or TRBD2 (6 bases each). The CDR3 is made up of 13 amino acids. CDR1 is MNHNS and CDR2 is SASEGT in the germline V gene. V dropped 5 bases and J dropped 6 bases, with 10 bases sitting between them. This chain's CDR3 is CASSHRGAGELFF. DNA of the CDR3: TGTGCCAGCAGTCATAGGGGGGCCGGGGAGCTGTTTTTT.

The rearrangement joins TRBV6-4 to TRBJ2-3; D is undetermined. The CDR3 consists of 13 residues. Trimming left V 4 bases short and J 6 bases short, with 11 bases between. Germline loops: CDR1 MRHNA, CDR2 SNTAGT. The CDR3 nucleotides are TGTGCCAGCAGTGCTGGCAACCAGGATACGCAGTATTTT. Translated: CASSAGNQDTQYF.

This clonotype came up once. V is TRBV4-2 and J is TRBJ1-2; D uncertain. V was clipped by 5 bases and J by 6 bases, with 16 bases between them. Germline CDR1 reads LGHNA; CDR2 reads YNFKEQ. This CDR3 spans 14 amino acids. The CDR3 loop is CASSSRTGLHGYTF. CDR3 DNA: TGTGCCAGCAGCTCCCGGACGGGCTTGCATGGCTACACCTTC.

Only a few counts were recorded for this clonotype. J is TRBJ1-5 and V is TRBV20-1; D remains unclear. V gave up 1 base and J gave up 4 bases, with 8 bases separating them. The CDR3 extends over 13 amino acids. The germline V gene encodes CDR1 DFQATT and CDR2 SNEGSKA (reference sequence). CDR3 sequence reads: CSARGTANQPQHF. In DNA form, the CDR3 reads TGCAGTGCTAGAGGGACTGCGAATCAGCCCCAGCATTTT.

The CDR3 protein is CASSDGQLYNEQFF. The CDR3 nucleotides are TGTGCCAGCAGTGATGGACAGTTATACAATGAGCAGTTCTTC. The gene calls are TRBV6-1 and TRBJ2-1, with D tentatively TRBD1 (6 bases). Germline V gene sequence: CDR1 MNHNS, CDR2 SASEGT. V lost 3 bases and J lost 4, with 10 bases in between. The length of the CDR3 is 14 residues.

The J gene is TRBJ2-2, the V gene TRBV20-1, with 9 bases that match TRBD2. The germline gives CDR1 DFQATT, CDR2 SNEGSKA (reference sequence). J was trimmed by 3 bases and V by 5 bases; bases with no gene match: 16. The CDR3 loop spans 18 amino acids. In nucleotides, the CDR3 is TGCAGTGCTGGGAAGCGGCTAGCGGGACTTACCGACACCGGGGAGCTGTTTTTT. Protein: CSAGKRLAGLTDTGELFF.